Presented here are 3 T cell receptor beta chains from one specimen sequenced in a study of blood T cell repertoires in COVID-19. TCRdb keeps only in-frame clones here, not all; method: immunoSEQ multiplex PCR. The sample holds tens of thousands of clones, 85% to 90% seen once. Material for sequencing was peripheral blood. These receptors originate from a man younger than 45 with active or convalescent COVID-19.

The chain has TRBV18 and TRBJ2-1; a weak D match, TRBD1 (5 bases). Per germline, CDR1 KGHSH and CDR2 LQKENI. CDR3 length: 11 amino acids. Between the trimmed V and J ends, which lost 6 bases and 7 bases, there was a span of 7 bases. The CDR3 protein is CASSRENEQFF. DNA of the CDR3: TGTGCCAGCTCCAGGGAAAATGAGCAGTTCTTC.

The rearrangement uses TRBV12-3 or TRBV12-4 and TRBJ2-7, with a tentative D call TRBD1 (6 bases). V lost 6 bases and J 5 bases, leaving 11 bases between the germline ends. The CDR3 extends over 12 amino acids. The CDR3 sequence is CASSQQGDEQYF. The CDR3 DNA is TGTGCCAGCAGCCAACAGGGAGACGAGCAGTACTTC.

J is TRBJ1-2 and V is TRBV11-2; no firm D call. Between the trimmed V and J ends, which lost 2 bases and 8 bases, there was a span of 18 bases. The CDR3 is 15 amino acids. Germline V lookup: CDR1 SGHAT, CDR2 FQNNGV. The CDR3 sequence: CASSLSAVRGGGYTF. Written as DNA, the CDR3 is TGTGCCAGCAGCTTAAGTGCAGTACGGGGTGGCGGCTACACCTTC.